The 10 T cell receptor beta chains below were found in one sample sequenced in a study of OX40 agonist ivuxolimab in advanced cancers. Data came from immunoSEQ multiplex PCR; TCRdb stores just in-frame clones and leaves some out. The sample includes 45,000 to 50,000 clones, approximately 88% of them seen just once. Sequencing used CD4+ or CD8+ T cells sorted from blood, obtained in a trial of the OX40 agonist ivuxolimab. Receptors were obtained from an adult with an advanced solid tumor such as melanoma, head and neck, liver or kidney cancer.

The V gene is TRBV19, the J gene TRBJ1-2; 7 bases align to TRBD1. Germline V gives CDR1 LNHDA, CDR2 SQIVND (reference sequence). The CDR3 spans 15 residues. With V trimmed by 3 bases and J by 1 base, 5 bases remained unmatched. CDR3 bases: TGTGCCAGTAGTATCTTACAGGGGAATAACTATGGCTACACCTTC. Residues: CASSILQGNNYGYTF.

The chain has TRBV30 and TRBJ2-2, with D maybe TRBD2 (6 bases). The CDR3 extends over 12 amino acids. CDR1 and CDR2 from the germline V gene are GTSNPN and SVGIG (reference sequence). Trimming shortened V by 3 bases and J by 8 bases, and 10 bases separated the two germline ends. CDR3 coding DNA: TGTGCCTGGAGCGTGGGGGGAGGGGAGCTGTTTTTT. Translation gives CAWSVGGGELFF.

The chain links TRBV6-5 to TRBJ2-7; D remains ambiguous. CDR1 and CDR2 (germline): MNHEY, SVGAGI. The V end lost 1 base, the J end lost 2 bases, and 6 bases lay between the germline ends. The CDR3 is 13 residues long. This CDR3 reads CASSYWQTYEQYF. CDR3 DNA: TGTGCCAGCAGTTACTGGCAGACCTACGAGCAGTACTTC.

The chain combines TRBV27 with TRBJ2-7; 10 positions match TRBD1. The CDR3 loop spans 16 amino acids. The V segment lost 4 bases and the J segment 3 bases; nucleotides outside the gene matches: 9. Germline loops: CDR1 MNHEY, CDR2 SMNVEV (reference sequence). The CDR3 is CASSSRGDRGVYEQYF. CDR3 sequence (DNA): TGTGCCAGCAGTTCCCGCGGGGACAGGGGTGTCTACGAGCAGTACTTC.

This clone was picked up a small number of times. The J gene is TRBJ2-7, the V gene TRBV6-5; 8 bases line up with TRBD1. The CDR3 has 14 residues. From germline, CDR1 is MNHEY and CDR2 SVGAGI. With V trimmed by 4 bases and J by 4 bases, 6 bases remained unmatched. The CDR3 loop is CASSSTGGPYEQYF. The DNA for the CDR3 is TGTGCCAGCAGTTCAACAGGGGGACCGTACGAGCAGTACTTC.

The chain uses TRBV30 and TRBJ2-2, with no clear D. Germline V gene data show CDR1 as GTSNPN and CDR2 as SVGIG (reference sequence). The CDR3 is 12 amino acids. V gave up 3 bases and J gave up 6 bases, with 8 bases separating them. The CDR3 bases are TGTGCCTGGAGGCTTGGGCCCGGGGAGCTGTTTTTT. This translates into CAWRLGPGELFF.

This rearrangement joins TRBV11-1 to TRBJ2-7; TRBD2 might be the D (6 bases). From germline, CDR1 is SGHAT and CDR2 FQDESV (reference sequence). Trimming cost V 5 bases and J 4 bases, with 12 bases left between them. The CDR3 covers 13 residues. The CDR3: CASSPGLTYEQYF. CDR3 DNA sequence: TGTGCCAGCAGCCCGGGACTGACTTACGAGCAGTACTTC.

This sequence joins TRBV13 and TRBJ2-5; D not resolved. Per germline, CDR1 PRHDT and CDR2 FYEKMQ (reference sequence). Trimming took 3 bases from V and 2 from J, leaving 13 bases between them. The CDR3 totals 15 residues. CDR3 sequence: CASSFVGGRQETQYF. CDR3 DNA sequence: TGTGCCAGCAGCTTCGTGGGTGGTCGGCAAGAGACCCAGTACTTC.

The gene calls are TRBV7-9 and TRBJ2-1, with D maybe TRBD1 (5 bases). The germline CDR1 and CDR2 sequences are SEHNR and FQNEAQ (reference sequence). The CDR3 loop spans 17 amino acids. Trimming removed 2 bases at V and 1 base at J, with 15 bases between. DNA for the CDR3: TGTGCCAGCAGCTTACCCCTTGGGGCAAGTTCCTACAATGAGCAGTTCTTC. It encodes CASSLPLGASSYNEQFF.

There are a few counts of this clone. The chain employs TRBV5-1 and TRBJ1-6, with D uncertain. The CDR3 extends over 15 amino acids. V was trimmed by 8 bases and J by 6 bases, leaving 18 bases between them. From germline, CDR1 is SGHRS and CDR2 YFSETQ. CDR3 nucleotides: TGCGCCAGTCCAAACCGGGAGTCGGGTAATTCACCCCTCCACTTT. This sequence encodes CASPNRESGNSPLHF.